These 14 T cell receptor beta chains came from one sample sequenced in a study of identical twins. TCRdb independently ran MiXCR on the 5' RACE reads; one entry per CDR3 protein. The sample lists about 720,000 distinct CDR3 sequences, about 18% seen once, with over 10% in the top ten. The same sample was also used in a study of T cells expressing NK-cell markers.

Material: PBMCs. These TCRs come from a woman under 30 in good health.

The chain carries TRBV20-1 and TRBJ2-5; D may be TRBD1 or TRBD2 (5 bases each). Trimming shortened V by 5 bases and J by 2 bases, and 9 bases separated the two germline ends. This CDR3 has 12 amino acids. Looked up from germline, CDR1 is DFQATT and CDR2 is SNEGSKA (reference sequence). The CDR3 bases are TGCAGTGCTTGGGACCTGCAAGAGACCCAGTACTTC. Its translation is CSAWDLQETQYF.

Here the CDR3 reads CAAQEDRARPHVYNEQFF. DNA for the CDR3: TGTGCCGCCCAAGAGGACAGGGCTAGGCCCCACGTCTACAATGAGCAGTTCTTC. This chain connects TRBV27 to TRBJ2-1; 8 bases map to TRBD1. Losses at the gene ends were 11 bases for V and 3 bases for J; bases not matched to a gene: 21. From germline, CDR1 is MNHEY and CDR2 SMNVEV (reference sequence). The CDR3 is 18 residues long.

The chain couples TRBV7-2 to TRBJ2-2, with TRBD2 as a possible D gene (6 bases). This CDR3 has 15 amino acids. Germline V gene data show CDR1 as SGHTA and CDR2 as FQGNSA. Trimming removed 7 bases at V and 1 base at J, with 13 bases between. The CDR3 DNA is TGTGCCAGCAAACCCGCCGGGGGGAACACCGGGGAGCTGTTTTTT. Translated: CASKPAGGNTGELFF.

This clonotype was seen only a few times. The chain carries TRBV20-1 and TRBJ2-3; D is ambiguous. V was trimmed by 2 bases and J by 1 base, leaving 13 bases between them. Germline V CDR1 and CDR2: DFQATT, SNEGSKA (reference sequence). The CDR3 has 15 residues. The CDR3 DNA is TGCAGTGCTAGACCGGGTTTCTTCGGCACAGATACGCAGTATTTT. This translates into CSARPGFFGTDTQYF.

The J gene is TRBJ2-3, the V gene TRBV7-2; 7 bases align to TRBD1. V lost 2 bases to trimming and J lost 3 bases; unmatched junction nucleotides: 8. Germline values: CDR1 SGHTA, CDR2 FQGNSA. The CDR3 extends over 16 amino acids. The CDR3 protein is CASSLPLGGRTDTQYF. The DNA for the CDR3 is TGTGCCAGCAGCTTACCCCTAGGGGGCCGGACAGATACGCAGTATTTT.

Only a few counts were recorded for this clonotype. The chain uses TRBV5-1 and TRBJ2-4; D may match TRBD1 or TRBD2 (5 bases each). This CDR3 contains 15 residues. V lost 4 bases, J lost 0 bases, and 11 bases lay in between. Per the germline V gene, CDR1 is SGHRS and CDR2 is YFSETQ. CDR3 protein: CASSREGIAKNIQYF. The CDR3 DNA follows: TGCGCCAGCAGCCGCGAGGGGATAGCCAAAAACATTCAGTACTTC.

At least ten counts were recorded for this clonotype. The rearrangement links TRBV12-3 or TRBV12-4 to TRBJ1-1; D unresolved. The V end lost 0 bases, the J end lost 4 bases, and 6 bases lay between the germline ends. This CDR3 has 13 amino acids. CDR3 region: CASSLAPGTEAFF. CDR3 nucleotides: TGTGCCAGCAGTTTAGCGCCAGGCACTGAAGCTTTCTTT.

This clonotype has a handful of counts. The CDR3 nucleotides read TGCGCCAGCAGCTGGGACGGACAGCAGTACTTC. As protein: CASSWDGQQYF. This rearrangement joins TRBV5-1 to TRBJ2-7, with D perhaps assigned TRBD1 or TRBD2 (5 bases each). Germline CDR1 SGHRS, CDR2 YFSETQ. V lost 3 bases and J 8 bases, leaving 9 bases between the germline ends. This CDR3 has 11 amino acids.

V gene TRBV9 combines with J gene TRBJ2-3; D is uncertain. This CDR3 contains 13 residues. Germline CDR1 and CDR2: SGDLS and YYNGEE. V shed 0 bases and J shed 2 bases, with 4 bases lying between them. The chain's CDR3 is CASSVDNTDTQYF. For the CDR3, the DNA is TGTGCCAGCAGCGTAGATAACACAGATACGCAGTATTTT.

In its sample, this clonotype was seen a few times. This chain uses TRBV5-1 with TRBJ2-1, with TRBD1 matching over 8 bases. From germline, CDR1 is SGHRS and CDR2 YFSETQ. Trimming cost V 4 bases and J 4 bases; bases outside gene matches: 4. CDR3 size: 14 residues. The CDR3 reads CASSGGQGYNEQFF. CDR3 nucleotide sequence: TGCGCCAGCAGCGGTGGACAGGGTTACAATGAGCAGTTCTTC. Full variable domain (outside the CDR3, taken from reference TRBV5-1 and TRBJ2-1): KAGVTQTPRYLIKTRGQQVTLSCSPISGHRSVSWYQQTPGQGLQFLFEYFSETQRNKGNFPGRFSGRQFSNSRSEMNVSTLELGDSALYLCASSGGQGYNEQFFGPGTRLTVL.

The chain joins TRBV6-5 to TRBJ1-1, with 9 bases matching TRBD1. V was pared by 0 bases and J by 1 base, with 0 bases of the junction left unmatched. The CDR3 loop spans 15 amino acids. Germline assignment: CDR1 MNHEY and CDR2 SVGAGI. The CDR3 DNA is TGTGCCAGCAGTTACTCGGGACAGGGGAACACTGAAGCTTTCTTT. Translation gives CASSYSGQGNTEAFF.

This clonotype has only a few counts. J is TRBJ2-7 and V is TRBV12-3 or TRBV12-4; D not certain. The CDR3 consists of 12 residues. V was clipped by 5 bases and J by 7 bases, with 12 bases between them. Written as DNA, the CDR3 is TGTGCCAGCAGTCCGCGCCTTAAGGAGCAGTACTTC. Protein: CASSPRLKEQYF.

This chain uses TRBV18 with TRBJ2-5; D is possibly TRBD2 (6 bases). The CDR3 runs to 15 residues. Germline V lookup: CDR1 KGHSH, CDR2 LQKENI. V shed 2 bases and J shed 2 bases, with 12 bases lying between them. The CDR3: CASSPSFAGQETQYF. The CDR3 DNA follows: TGTGCCAGCTCACCAAGTTTCGCGGGGCAAGAGACCCAGTACTTC.

J is TRBJ2-2 and V is TRBV9; TRBD1 is a possible D gene (6 bases). The V and J ends lost 4 bases and 3 bases respectively, with 10 bases between them. The CDR3 totals 14 residues. Germline values: CDR1 SGDLS, CDR2 YYNGEE. CDR3 sequence: CASSWDTDTGELFF. The CDR3 DNA reads TGTGCCAGCAGCTGGGACACGGACACCGGGGAGCTGTTTTTT.